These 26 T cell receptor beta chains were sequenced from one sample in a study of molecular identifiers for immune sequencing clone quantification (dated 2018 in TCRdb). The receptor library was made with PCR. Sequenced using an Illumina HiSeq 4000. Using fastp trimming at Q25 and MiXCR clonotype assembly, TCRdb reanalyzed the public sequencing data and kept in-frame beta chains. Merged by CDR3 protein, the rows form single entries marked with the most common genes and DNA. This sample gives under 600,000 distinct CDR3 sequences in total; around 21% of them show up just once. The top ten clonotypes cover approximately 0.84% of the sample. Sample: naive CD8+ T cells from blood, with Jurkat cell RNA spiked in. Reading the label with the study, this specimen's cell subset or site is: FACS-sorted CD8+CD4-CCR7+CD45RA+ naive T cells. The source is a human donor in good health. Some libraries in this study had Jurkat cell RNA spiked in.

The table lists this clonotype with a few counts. CDR3 bases: TGTGCCAGCAGCCAAGAAGGGGACTACCTATACGAGCAGTACTTC. It yields the protein CASSQEGDYLYEQYF. The chain joins TRBV4-2 to TRBJ2-7, with 7 bases matching TRBD2. J lost 4 bases, V lost 0 bases, and 6 bases had no gene match. CDR1 is LGHNA and CDR2 is YNFKEQ in the germline V gene. The CDR3 runs 15 residues.

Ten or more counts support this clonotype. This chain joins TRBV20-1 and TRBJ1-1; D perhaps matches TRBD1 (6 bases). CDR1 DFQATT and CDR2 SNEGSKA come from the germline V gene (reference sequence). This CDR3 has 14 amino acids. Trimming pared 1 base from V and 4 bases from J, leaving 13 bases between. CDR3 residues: CSARVHEGGTEAFF. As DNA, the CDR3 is TGCAGTGCTAGAGTCCACGAGGGGGGCACTGAAGCTTTCTTT.

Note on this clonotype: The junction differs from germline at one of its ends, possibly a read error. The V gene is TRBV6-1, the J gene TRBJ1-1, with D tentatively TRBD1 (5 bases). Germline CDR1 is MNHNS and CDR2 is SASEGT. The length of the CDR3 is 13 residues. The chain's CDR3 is CATGGGENTGAFF. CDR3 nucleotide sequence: TGTGCCACCGGCGGGGGGGAGAACACTGGAGCTTTCTTT.

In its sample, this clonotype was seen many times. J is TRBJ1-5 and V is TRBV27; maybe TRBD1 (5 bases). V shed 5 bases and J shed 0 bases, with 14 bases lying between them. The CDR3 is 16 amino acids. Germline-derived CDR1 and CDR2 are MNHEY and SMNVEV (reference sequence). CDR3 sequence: CASSLGPILSNQPQHF. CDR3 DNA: TGTGCCAGCAGTCTGGGACCGATCCTTAGCAATCAGCCCCAGCATTTT.

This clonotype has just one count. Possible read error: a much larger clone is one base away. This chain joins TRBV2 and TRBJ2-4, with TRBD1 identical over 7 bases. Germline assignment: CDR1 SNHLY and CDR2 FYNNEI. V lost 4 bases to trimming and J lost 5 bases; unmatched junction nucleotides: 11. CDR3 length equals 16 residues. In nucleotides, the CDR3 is TGTGCCAGCAGTGCAACCCGGGACAGTTCCGAAAACATTCAGTACTTC. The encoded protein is CASSATRDSSENIQYF.

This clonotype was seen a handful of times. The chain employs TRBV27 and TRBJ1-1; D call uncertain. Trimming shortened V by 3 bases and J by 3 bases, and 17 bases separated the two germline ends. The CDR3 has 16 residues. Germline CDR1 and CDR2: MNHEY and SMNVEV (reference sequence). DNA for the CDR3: TGTGCCAGCAGTTTGGATCCGGGGTCGGTGGACACTGAAGCTTTCTTT. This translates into CASSLDPGSVDTEAFF.

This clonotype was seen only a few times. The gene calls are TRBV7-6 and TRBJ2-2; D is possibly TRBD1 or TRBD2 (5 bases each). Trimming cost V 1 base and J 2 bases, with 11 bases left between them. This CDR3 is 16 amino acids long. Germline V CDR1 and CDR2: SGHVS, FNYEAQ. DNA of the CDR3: TGTGCCAGCAGCTTAGGGTGGGGGAGTAACACCGGGGAGCTGTTTTTT. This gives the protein CASSLGWGSNTGELFF.

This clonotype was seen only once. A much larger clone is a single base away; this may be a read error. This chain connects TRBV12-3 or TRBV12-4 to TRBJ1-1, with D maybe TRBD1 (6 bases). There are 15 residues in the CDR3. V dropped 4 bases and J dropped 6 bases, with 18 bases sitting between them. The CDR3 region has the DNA TGTGCCAGCAGTTCTGGCAAGGGGGGGGGGGCTGAAGCTTTCTTT. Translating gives CASSSGKGGGAEAFF.

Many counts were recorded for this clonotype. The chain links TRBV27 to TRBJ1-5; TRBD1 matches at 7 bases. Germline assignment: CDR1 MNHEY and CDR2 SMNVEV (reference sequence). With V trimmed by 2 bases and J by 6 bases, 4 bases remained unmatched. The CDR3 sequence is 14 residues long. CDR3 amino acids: CASSLARGGQPQHF. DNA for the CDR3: TGTGCCAGCAGTTTAGCCAGGGGGGGTCAGCCCCAGCATTTT.

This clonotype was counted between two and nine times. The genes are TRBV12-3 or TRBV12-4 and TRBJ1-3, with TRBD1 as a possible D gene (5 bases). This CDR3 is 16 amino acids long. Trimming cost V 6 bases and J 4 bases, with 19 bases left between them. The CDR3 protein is CASSLSGPGYGNTIYF. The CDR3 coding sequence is TGTGCCAGCAGCCTTTCCGGACCAGGGTACGGAAACACCATATATTTT.

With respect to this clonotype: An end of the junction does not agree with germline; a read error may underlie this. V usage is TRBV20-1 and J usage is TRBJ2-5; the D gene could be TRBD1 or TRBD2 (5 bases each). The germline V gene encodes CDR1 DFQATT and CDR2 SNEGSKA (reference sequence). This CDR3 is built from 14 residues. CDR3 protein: CSTRVRGYQETQYF. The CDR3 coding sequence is TGCAGTACTAGAGTACGGGGCTACCAAGAGACCCAGTACTTC.

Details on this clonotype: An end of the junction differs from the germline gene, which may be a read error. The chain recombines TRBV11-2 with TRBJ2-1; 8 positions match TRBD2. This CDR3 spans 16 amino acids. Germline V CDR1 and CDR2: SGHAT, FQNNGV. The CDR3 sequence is CASSLVPAGDYSEQFF. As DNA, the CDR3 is TGTGCCAGCAGCTTAGTTCCAGCGGGAGACTACAGTGAGCAGTTCTTC.

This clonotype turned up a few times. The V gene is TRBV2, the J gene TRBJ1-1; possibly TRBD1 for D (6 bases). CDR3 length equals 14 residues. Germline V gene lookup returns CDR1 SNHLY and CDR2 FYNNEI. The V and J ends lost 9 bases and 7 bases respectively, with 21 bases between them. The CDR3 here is CASGGAVREGEAFF. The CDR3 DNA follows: TGTGCCAGTGGGGGGGCAGTCCGGGAGGGTGAAGCTTTCTTT.

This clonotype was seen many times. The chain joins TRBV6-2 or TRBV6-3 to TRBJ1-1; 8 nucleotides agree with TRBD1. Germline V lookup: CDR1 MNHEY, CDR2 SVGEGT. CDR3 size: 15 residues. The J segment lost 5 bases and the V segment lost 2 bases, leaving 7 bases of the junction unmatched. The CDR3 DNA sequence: TGTGCCAGCAGTTACCCCGCAGGGGGCCATACTGAAGCTTTCTTT. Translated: CASSYPAGGHTEAFF.

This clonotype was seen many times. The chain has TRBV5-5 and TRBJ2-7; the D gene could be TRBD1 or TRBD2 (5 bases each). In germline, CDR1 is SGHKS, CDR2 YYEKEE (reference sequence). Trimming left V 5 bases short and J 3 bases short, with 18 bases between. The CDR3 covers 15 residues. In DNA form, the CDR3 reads TGTGCCAGCAGGTTGTTCGGGACGGACTTCTACGAGCAGTACTTC. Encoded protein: CASRLFGTDFYEQYF.

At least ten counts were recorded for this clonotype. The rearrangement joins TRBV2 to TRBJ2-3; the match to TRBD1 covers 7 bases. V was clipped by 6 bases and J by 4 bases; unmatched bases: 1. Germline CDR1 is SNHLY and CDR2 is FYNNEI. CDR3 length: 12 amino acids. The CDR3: CASRQGSDTQYF. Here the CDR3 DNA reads TGTGCCAGCAGACAGGGGTCAGATACGCAGTATTTT.

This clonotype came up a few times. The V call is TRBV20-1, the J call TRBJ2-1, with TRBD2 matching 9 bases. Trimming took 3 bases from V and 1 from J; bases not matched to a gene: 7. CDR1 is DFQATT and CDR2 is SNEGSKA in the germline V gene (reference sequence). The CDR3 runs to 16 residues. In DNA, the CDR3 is TGCAGTGCTAGGGCTTTAGCGGGGGAATCCTACAATGAGCAGTTCTTC. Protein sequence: CSARALAGESYNEQFF.

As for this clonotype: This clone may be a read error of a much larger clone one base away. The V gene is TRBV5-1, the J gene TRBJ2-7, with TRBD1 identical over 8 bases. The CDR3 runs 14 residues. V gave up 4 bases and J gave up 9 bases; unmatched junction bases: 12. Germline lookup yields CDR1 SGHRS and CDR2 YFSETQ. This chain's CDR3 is CASSIYQGAFGQYF. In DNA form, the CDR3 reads TGCGCCAGCAGCATATACCAGGGGGCGTTCGGGCAGTACTTC.

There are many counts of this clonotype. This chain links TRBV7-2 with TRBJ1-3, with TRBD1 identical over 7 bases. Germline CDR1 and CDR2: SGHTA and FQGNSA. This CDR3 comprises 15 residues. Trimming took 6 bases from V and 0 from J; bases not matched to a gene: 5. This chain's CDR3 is CASRTDRSSGNTIYF. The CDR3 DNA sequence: TGTGCCAGCAGAACGGACAGGAGCTCTGGAAACACCATATATTTT.

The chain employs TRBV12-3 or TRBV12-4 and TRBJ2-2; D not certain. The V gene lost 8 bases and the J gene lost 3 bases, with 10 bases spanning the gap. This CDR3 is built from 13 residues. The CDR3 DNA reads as TGTGCCAGCGGAAACGAGGACACCGGGGAGCTGTTTTTT. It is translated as CASGNEDTGELFF.

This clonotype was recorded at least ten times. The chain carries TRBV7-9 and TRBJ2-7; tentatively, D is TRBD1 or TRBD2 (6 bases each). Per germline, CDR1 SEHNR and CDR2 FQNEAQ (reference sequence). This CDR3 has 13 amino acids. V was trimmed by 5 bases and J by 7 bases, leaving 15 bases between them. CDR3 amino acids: CASSPGAASEQYF. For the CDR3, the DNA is TGTGCCAGCAGCCCGGGGGCCGCCAGTGAGCAGTACTTC.

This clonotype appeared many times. CDR3 nucleotides: TGTGCCAGCAGCTCACAGGACAGCTCCTACGAGCAGTACTTC. Its translation: CASSSQDSSYEQYF. This sequence joins TRBV11-2 and TRBJ2-7, with D perhaps TRBD1 (6 bases). Trimming pared 4 bases from V and 0 bases from J, leaving 10 bases between. Germline V gene data show CDR1 as SGHAT and CDR2 as FQNNGV. This CDR3 region has 14 residues.

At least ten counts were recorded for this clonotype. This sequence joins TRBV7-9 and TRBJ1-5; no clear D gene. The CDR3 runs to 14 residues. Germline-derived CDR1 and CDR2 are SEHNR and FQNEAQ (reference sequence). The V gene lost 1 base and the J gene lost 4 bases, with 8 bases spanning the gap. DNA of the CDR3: TGTGCCAGCAGCTTAGATTACGGGAATCAGCCCCAGCATTTT. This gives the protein CASSLDYGNQPQHF.

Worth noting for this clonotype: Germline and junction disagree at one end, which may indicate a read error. CDR3 sequence (DNA): TGTGCCAGTAGCCTACAAGAGGCCCAGTACTTC. It codes for CASSLQEAQYF. This rearrangement joins TRBV19 to TRBJ2-5; D call uncertain. Germline V gene lookup returns CDR1 LNHDA and CDR2 SQIVND (reference sequence). The CDR3 totals 11 residues.

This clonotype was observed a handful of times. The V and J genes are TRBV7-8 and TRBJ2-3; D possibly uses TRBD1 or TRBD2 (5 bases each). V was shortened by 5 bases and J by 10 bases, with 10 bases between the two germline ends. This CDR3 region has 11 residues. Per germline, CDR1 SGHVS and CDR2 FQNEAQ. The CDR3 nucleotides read TGTGCCAGCAGCGTTGGGGGTGCGCAGTATTTT. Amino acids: CASSVGGAQYF.

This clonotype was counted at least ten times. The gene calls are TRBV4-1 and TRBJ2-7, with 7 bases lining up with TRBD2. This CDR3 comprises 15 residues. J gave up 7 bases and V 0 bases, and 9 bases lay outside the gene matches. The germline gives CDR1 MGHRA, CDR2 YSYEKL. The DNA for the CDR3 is TGCGCCAGCAGCCAAGAGACGGCGGGGGTCGGTGAGCAGTACTTC. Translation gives CASSQETAGVGEQYF.